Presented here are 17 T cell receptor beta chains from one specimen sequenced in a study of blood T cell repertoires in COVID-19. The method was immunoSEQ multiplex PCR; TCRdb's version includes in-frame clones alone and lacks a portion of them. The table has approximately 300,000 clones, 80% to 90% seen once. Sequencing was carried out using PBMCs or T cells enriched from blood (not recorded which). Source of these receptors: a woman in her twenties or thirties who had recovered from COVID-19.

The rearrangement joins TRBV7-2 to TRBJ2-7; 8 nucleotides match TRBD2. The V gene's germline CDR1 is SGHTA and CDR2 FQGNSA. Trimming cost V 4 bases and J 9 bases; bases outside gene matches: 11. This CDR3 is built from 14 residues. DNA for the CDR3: TGTGCCAGCAGCTCGGGACTAGTTAACTATGTGCAGTACTTC. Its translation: CASSSGLVNYVQYF.

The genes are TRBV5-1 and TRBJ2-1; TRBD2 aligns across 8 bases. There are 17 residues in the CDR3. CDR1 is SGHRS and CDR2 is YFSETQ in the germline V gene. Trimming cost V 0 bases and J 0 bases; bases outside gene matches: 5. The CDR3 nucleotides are TGCGCCAGCAGCTTGGGACCTCTAGCGGGCTCCTACAATGAGCAGTTCTTC. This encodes CASSLGPLAGSYNEQFF.

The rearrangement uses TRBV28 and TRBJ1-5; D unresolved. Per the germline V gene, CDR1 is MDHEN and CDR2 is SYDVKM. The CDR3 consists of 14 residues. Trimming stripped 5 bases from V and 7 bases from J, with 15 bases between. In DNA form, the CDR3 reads TGTGCCAGCAGTCCCCGGGTTTCGGGGCAGCCCCAGCATTTT. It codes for CASSPRVSGQPQHF.

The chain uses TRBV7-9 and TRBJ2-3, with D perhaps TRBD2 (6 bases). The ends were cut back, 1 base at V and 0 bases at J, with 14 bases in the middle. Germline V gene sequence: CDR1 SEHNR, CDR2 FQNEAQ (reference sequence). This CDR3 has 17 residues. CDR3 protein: CASSLVGGKESTDTQYF. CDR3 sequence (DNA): TGTGCCAGCAGCTTAGTCGGAGGGAAGGAGAGCACAGATACGCAGTATTTT.

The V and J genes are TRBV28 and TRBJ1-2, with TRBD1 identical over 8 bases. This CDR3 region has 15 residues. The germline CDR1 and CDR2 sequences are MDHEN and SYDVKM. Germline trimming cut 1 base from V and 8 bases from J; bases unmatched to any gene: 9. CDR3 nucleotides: TGTGCCAGCAGTTTATCCCGGACAGGGTTCGCGGGCTACACCTTC. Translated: CASSLSRTGFAGYTF.

In DNA form, the CDR3 reads TGCGCCAGCAGTGATGGGGCGGCTCGAGGCACCGGGGAGCTGTTTTTT. Translating it yields CASSDGAARGTGELFF. The J gene is TRBJ2-2, the V gene TRBV10-1; D possibly corresponds to TRBD1 (5 bases). There are 16 residues in the CDR3. V lost 3 bases and J 4 bases, leaving 15 bases between the germline ends. Germline CDR1 is WNHNN and CDR2 is SYGVQD (reference sequence).

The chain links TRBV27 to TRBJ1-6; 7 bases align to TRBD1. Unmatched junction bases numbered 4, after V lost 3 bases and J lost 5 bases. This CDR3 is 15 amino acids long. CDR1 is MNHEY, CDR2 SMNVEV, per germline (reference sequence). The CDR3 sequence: CASSFWTGDNSPLHF. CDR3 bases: TGTGCCAGCAGTTTCTGGACAGGCGATAATTCACCCCTCCACTTT.

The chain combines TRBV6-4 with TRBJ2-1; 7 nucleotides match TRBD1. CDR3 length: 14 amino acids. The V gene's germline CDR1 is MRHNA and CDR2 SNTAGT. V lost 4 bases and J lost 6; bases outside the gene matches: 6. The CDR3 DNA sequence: TGTGCCAGCAGTGGGACAGGCCATGTCAATGAGCAGTTCTTC. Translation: CASSGTGHVNEQFF.

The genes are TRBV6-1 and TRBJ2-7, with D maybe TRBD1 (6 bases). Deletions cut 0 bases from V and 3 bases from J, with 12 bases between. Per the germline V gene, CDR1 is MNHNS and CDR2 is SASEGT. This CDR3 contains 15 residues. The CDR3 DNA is TGTGCCAGCAGTGAAGCGCTTACAGGGAGCTACGAGCAGTACTTC. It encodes CASSEALTGSYEQYF.

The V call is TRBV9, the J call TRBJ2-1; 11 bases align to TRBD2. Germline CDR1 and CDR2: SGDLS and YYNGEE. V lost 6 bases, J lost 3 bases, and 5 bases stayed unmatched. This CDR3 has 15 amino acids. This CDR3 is CASTGTSGLYNEQFF. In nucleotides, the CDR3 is TGTGCCAGCACCGGGACTAGCGGACTCTACAATGAGCAGTTCTTC.

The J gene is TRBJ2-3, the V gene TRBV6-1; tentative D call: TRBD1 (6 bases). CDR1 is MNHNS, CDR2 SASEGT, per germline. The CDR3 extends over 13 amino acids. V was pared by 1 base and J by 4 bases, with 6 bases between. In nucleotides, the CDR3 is TGTGCCAGCAGTGAAGGGGGGCCAGATACGCAGTATTTT. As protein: CASSEGGPDTQYF.

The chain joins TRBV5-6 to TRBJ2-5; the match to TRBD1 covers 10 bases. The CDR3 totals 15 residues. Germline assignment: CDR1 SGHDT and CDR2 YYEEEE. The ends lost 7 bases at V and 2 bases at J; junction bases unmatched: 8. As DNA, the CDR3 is TGTGCCAGCTCTATAATGGACAGGGGGCAAGAGACCCAGTACTTC. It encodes CASSIMDRGQETQYF.

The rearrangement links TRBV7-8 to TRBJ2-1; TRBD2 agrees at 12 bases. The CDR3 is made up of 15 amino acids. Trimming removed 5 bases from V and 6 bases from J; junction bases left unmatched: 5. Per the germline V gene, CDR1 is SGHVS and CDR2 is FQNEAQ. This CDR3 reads CASSATSGRSNEQFF. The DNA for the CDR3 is TGTGCCAGCAGCGCCACTAGCGGGAGGTCCAATGAGCAGTTCTTC.

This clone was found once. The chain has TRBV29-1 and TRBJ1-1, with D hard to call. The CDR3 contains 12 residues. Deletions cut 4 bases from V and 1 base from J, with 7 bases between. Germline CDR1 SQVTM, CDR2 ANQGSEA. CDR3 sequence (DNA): TGCAGCGTTGTAGTTGGGAACACTGAAGCTTTCTTT. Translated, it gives CSVVVGNTEAFF.

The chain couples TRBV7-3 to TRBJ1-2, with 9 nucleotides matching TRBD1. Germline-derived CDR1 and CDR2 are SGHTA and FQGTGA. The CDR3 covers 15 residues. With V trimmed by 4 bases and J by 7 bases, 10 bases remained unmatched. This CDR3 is CASSSSYRGHSGYTF. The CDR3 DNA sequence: TGTGCCAGCAGCTCGAGCTACAGGGGGCATAGTGGCTACACCTTC.

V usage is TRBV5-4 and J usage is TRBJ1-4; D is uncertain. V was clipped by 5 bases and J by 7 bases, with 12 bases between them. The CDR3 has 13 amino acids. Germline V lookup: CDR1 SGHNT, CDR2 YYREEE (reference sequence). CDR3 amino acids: CASSKLGGEKLFF. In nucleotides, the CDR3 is TGTGCCAGCAGTAAACTTGGAGGTGAAAAACTGTTTTTT.

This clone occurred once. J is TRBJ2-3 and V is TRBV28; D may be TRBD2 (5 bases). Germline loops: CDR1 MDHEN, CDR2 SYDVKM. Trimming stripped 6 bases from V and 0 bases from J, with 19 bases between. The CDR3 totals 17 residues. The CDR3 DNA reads TGTGCCAGCAGCTTACTAGGTACTGTCACAAGCACAGATACGCAGTATTTT. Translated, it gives CASSLLGTVTSTDTQYF.